A selection of T cell receptor beta chains follows, all from one sample in a study of response to subunit inactivated influenza vaccine. From the RT-PCR reads, TCRdb called clonotypes with MiXCR, one entry per CDR3 protein. The data hold 500,000 or so distinct CDR3 sequences, with approximately 11% observed a single time. Specimen: PBMCs from blood, collected roughly 47 days after vaccination. These receptors originate from a man between 45 and 60 years old who received an inactivated influenza vaccine. Each CDR3 is given with its conserved first and last residue. The order of the fields is clone size, V gene, D gene, J gene, CDR3 DNA, CDR3 protein. The D gene is left open where the match is weak. Where a row states a size, it is once, few, many or the class of an expanded clone; other rows omit it.

>many|TRBV5-1|TRBD1|TRBJ1-4
TGCGCCAGCAGCTTGGAACAGGGGGCTGCTAATGAAAAACTGTTTTTT
CASSLEQGAANEKLFF
>many|TRBV29-1|.|TRBJ2-7
TGCAGCGCTGCGTCCGGTTACGAGCAGTACTTC
CSAASGYEQYF
>.|TRBV9|.|TRBJ2-3
TGTGCCAGCAGCGTAAGGGTCCGGGAGACGCAGTATTTT
CASSVRVRETQYF
>few|TRBV2|.|TRBJ2-1
TGTGCCAGCAGCTACGACAGTTCCTACAATGAGCAGTTCTTC
CASSYDSSYNEQFF
>.|TRBV12-3/TRBV12-4|TRBD1|TRBJ2-3
TGTGCCAGCAGTTTAAAGACAGGGGGCGCAGATACGCAGTATTTT
CASSLKTGGADTQYF
>.|TRBV20-1|.|TRBJ2-7
TGCAGTGCTAGCCCGCAGGGCCAGGTCCTCGGAGAGCAGTACTTC
CSASPQGQVLGEQYF
>.|TRBV10-2|.|TRBJ1-4
TGCGCCAGCAGTGAGTCCGGCAGGGTTAATGAAAAACTGTTTTTT
CASSESGRVNEKLFF
>.|TRBV20-1|.|TRBJ1-5
TGCAGTGCTAGAGCTTGGACCCTGGAGGCTCAGCCCCAGCATTTT
CSARAWTLEAQPQHF
>many|TRBV5-1|TRBD1|TRBJ2-3
TGCGCCAGCAGCTTGGTTCCGGGACAGGATACGCAGTATTTT
CASSLVPGQDTQYF
>many|TRBV24-1|TRBD1|TRBJ2-5
TGTGCCACTCATGCCGGGACAGGGGACCAAGAGACCCAGTACTTC
CATHAGTGDQETQYF
>few|TRBV20-1|.|TRBJ2-1
TGCAGTGCTAGAGACATGTCCCGGGGAAGCTCCTACAATGAGCAGTTCTTC
CSARDMSRGSSYNEQFF
>many|TRBV20-1|.|TRBJ1-5
TGCAGTGCTAGAAAGGGACGGAACAATCAGCCCCAGCATTTT
CSARKGRNNQPQHF
>.|TRBV3-1|.|TRBJ1-6
TGTGCCAGCAGCCCCAGGGGTTCCTATAATTCACCCCTCCACTTT
CASSPRGSYNSPLHF
>.|TRBV20-1|.|TRBJ2-1
TGCAGTGCTAGAGATCTAAGCGATTACAATGAGCAGTTCTTC
CSARDLSDYNEQFF
>.|TRBV4-1|TRBD2|TRBJ2-1
TGCGCCAGCAGCGCACGCGAGGGACTAGCGGGGGTCTTATCCTACAATGAGCAGTTCTTC
CASSAREGLAGVLSYNEQFF
>few|TRBV27|.|TRBJ2-1
TGTGCCAGCAGTTTACGACAATATGGCAATGAGCAGTTCTTC
CASSLRQYGNEQFF
>few|TRBV10-2|TRBD1|TRBJ1-1
TGCGCCAGCACCGGTGGGACAGGGGTGAGCGGAACTGAAGCTTTCTTT
CASTGGTGVSGTEAFF
>.|TRBV15|.|TRBJ1-5
TGTGCCACCAGCAGAGATCTTCGTGCCACTTATCAGCCCCAGCATTTT
CATSRDLRATYQPQHF
>.|TRBV6-2/TRBV6-3|.|TRBJ2-2
TGTGCCAGCAGTTACGCGCTGACGAACACCGGGGAGCTGTTTTTT
CASSYALTNTGELFF
>.|TRBV28|.|TRBJ1-2
TGTGCCAGCAGTTTATACCTCCGGGAGAGTGGGGACCGTAACTATGGCTACACCTTC
CASSLYLRESGDRNYGYTF
>many|TRBV10-3|.|TRBJ1-5
TGTGCCATCAGTGATACCCTTGGAACCCAGCCCCAGCATTTT
CAISDTLGTQPQHF
>few|TRBV4-2|TRBD1|TRBJ1-2
TGTGCCAGCAGCCAGGAACTCAACACCGGGACAGGGTTTGGCTACACCTTC
CASSQELNTGTGFGYTF
>.|TRBV6-5|.|TRBJ1-1
TGTGCCAGCAGTTGGAAAGGGAACACTGAAGCTTTCTTT
CASSWKGNTEAFF
>.|TRBV28|.|TRBJ2-7
TGTGCCAGCAGGACAGAGTACTACAACGAGCAGTACTTC
CASRTEYYNEQYF
>.|TRBV20-1|TRBD1|TRBJ2-2
TGCAGTGCTCCCGAAAGGACAGGAGGCACCGGGGAGCTGTTTTTT
CSAPERTGGTGELFF
>few|TRBV28|TRBD1|TRBJ1-5
TGTGCCAGCAGTTGGGGACAGGGCATTAATCAGCCCCAGCATTTT
CASSWGQGINQPQHF